This T cell receptor beta chain was sequenced in a study of beta chain features in type 1 diabetes (dated by TCRdb to the late 2010s). Describing the broader study: Mean age, gender distribution, total cell number and subset yield did not differ between patients and healthy donors. A total of roughly 110 million sorted cells were examined across all samples, and the number of cells per subset was strongly correlated with RNA yield. In the study, recently diagnosed type 1 diabetes patients and matched healthy donors were compared on the TCRB repertoires of their sorted circulating CD4+ T cell subsets. Regulatory and stem cell-like memory subsets were obtained from only 8 patients and roughly 8 healthy donors, while naive and central memory subsets were obtained from all 28 donors. Results and caveats for the whole study, not just this receptor: PCR might favor shorter templates, but patient and control samples were amplified and corrected together, so any skew would affect both groups equally. Only small numbers of individuals were included in the HLA sub-analyses, which left unresolved whether HLA type had any influence on TCRB rearrangement. In all four CD4+ subsets, TCRB CDR3 length was moderately but significantly shorter in type 1 diabetes patients. Because cDNA was sequenced instead of genomic DNA, highly expressing activated cells could be over-represented, though the groups showed no difference in activation or CD3 levels. The naive, central memory and regulatory TCRB repertoires appeared to resemble one another more closely among patients than among healthy donors. Fewer insertions and more nucleotide deletions at VDJ recombination sites were observed in patients with type 1 diabetes, implying thymic rearrangement abnormalities.

All of the isolated RNA was reverse transcribed with the High Capacity cDNA Reverse Transcription Kit, so expressed TCRB transcripts were sequenced. Naive, central memory and regulatory T cell samples underwent deep immunoSEQ sequencing, averaging around 3.7 million total reads per sample. After sorted cells were lysed in RLT buffer, RNA was extracted with DNase-treated RNeasy Micro or Mini kits, with the choice depending on cell number. Each cell subset was processed separately to prevent cross-contamination, with patient and healthy donor samples processed together. The immunoSEQ multiplex PCR was used to amplify TCRB sequences from cDNA, yielding 87-bp fragments that span the CDR3 region. Sequencing of the amplicons was performed on the Illumina HiSeq platform. The original pipeline was this. PCR bias was corrected computationally using synthetic template baselines, and reads within Hamming distance 2 were collapsed, with unmergeable singletons discarded. Reads were aligned to IMGT to assign V, D and J genes, CDR3 length, and insertions or deletions at six rearrangement sites. Within each subset, clonotype counts were normalized to sorted cell number, and only after that were true diversity and Gini coefficients computed with the tcR R package. The overlap coefficient, calculated on TCRB nucleotide sequences, was used to measure repertoire sharing. Out-of-frame TCRB sequences from naive cells were analyzed to stand in for the pre-selection repertoire. Sourced from immuneACCESS, this table was stored by TCRdb with only in-frame sequences that have V and J called. A share of the clones is absent; for the studies checked, an unresolved V gene accounts for under half, and the remainder has no known explanation. The V and J calls and clone size were taken over from that table, and D and trimming were inferred from the DNA. Present in this sample are roughly 380,000 clones, roughly a fifth of which were seen just once. Under 0.055% of the sample lies in the top ten.

Turning to this clone: Its specific antigen is unknown. No clone much larger than this one lies a single base away; base qualities are absent.

The CDR3 starts with the cysteine, ends with the phenylalanine, and has 15 residues. CDR3 DNA is the only sequence kept; it has 45 bases, read in frame from the first base. CDR1 and CDR2, looked up from the germline V gene, are MGHRA and YSYEKL. V is pared back by 4 bases and J by 2 bases, with 13 bases lying between the germline termini. A single peripheral blood draw of approximately 120 mL on average was collected from each donor into heparinised tubes. A BD FACSAria II was used to sort naive, central memory, regulatory and stem cell-like memory CD4+ T cells with a panel that included CD45RO, CCR7, CD25, CD127, CD95 and CD27. Every sorted population had a purity above 95%. PBMCs were isolated immediately by Lymphoprep density gradient centrifugation and stained directly without culture. Samples were stained and sorted in pairs, with one healthy donor and one patient per experiment, so that batch effects were minimized.

The TCR was taken from a young woman in good health. The sample was naive CD4+ T cells from blood. The label giving this sample's cell subset or site can be read as: true naive CD4+ T cells. The chain uses TRBV4-1 and TRBJ2-3; the D gene identity is not certain. Here the CDR3 is given as CASSPARLITDTQYF. The nucleotides are TGCGCCAGCAGCCCCGCCCGGTTAATCACAGATACGCAGTATTTT.